A single sample is the source of the 21 T cell receptor beta chains below, sequenced in a study of a mutant IDH1 vaccine in newly diagnosed glioma. Generated by immunoSEQ multiplex PCR, the TCRdb table keeps only in-frame clones and is missing some. Among about 32,000 clones listed, around 80% were seen once. Stated time point: baseline, week 1 (first vaccination visit). Treatment reported: pre-vaccination baseline after standard-of-care therapy. The specimen comprised PBMCs, sampled from a glioma patient treated with radiotherapy, temozolomide or both. The receptors were gathered from a man between 25 and 39 years old with glioma.

This chain joins TRBV30 and TRBJ1-4, with D possibly TRBD1 on 5 matching bases. The V end lost 5 bases, the J end lost 8 bases, and 21 bases lay between the germline ends. The CDR3 is 15 amino acids. Germline loops: CDR1 GTSNPN, CDR2 SVGIG (reference sequence). The CDR3 spells CAWDEVGTRGEKLFF. CDR3 coding DNA: TGTGCCTGGGACGAGGTGGGGACGCGCGGGGAAAAACTGTTTTTT.

V gene TRBV2 combines with J gene TRBJ2-7; D is perhaps TRBD1 (5 bases). The CDR3 sequence is 14 residues long. Trimming pared 4 bases from V and 3 bases from J, leaving 13 bases between. In germline, CDR1 is SNHLY, CDR2 FYNNEI. CDR3 bases: TGTGCCAGCAGTGGCCAGGGATGGGACTACGAGCAGTACTTC. Its protein is CASSGQGWDYEQYF.

This sequence joins TRBV10-3 and TRBJ1-5, with a weak D call TRBD1 (6 bases). Trimming shortened V by 3 bases and J by 7 bases, and 13 bases separated the two germline ends. The CDR3 length is 14 residues. CDR1 and CDR2 (germline): ENHRY, SYGVKD. Here the CDR3 reads CAISDITGIQPQHF. The CDR3 DNA follows: TGTGCCATCAGTGATATAACAGGGATCCAGCCCCAGCATTTT.

The V and J genes are TRBV7-7 and TRBJ2-5; D tentatively reads TRBD1 or TRBD2 (6 bases each). Trimming took off 4 bases at V and 0 bases at J, with 12 bases between the two ends. Germline V CDR1 and CDR2: SSHAT, FNYEAQ (reference sequence). The CDR3 is 15 amino acids. The CDR3 spells CASSSYGGHQETQYF. In nucleotides, the CDR3 is TGTGCCAGCAGCTCATACGGGGGCCACCAAGAGACCCAGTACTTC.

The chain carries TRBV6-1 and TRBJ1-4; D is uncertain. The CDR3 is 14 residues long. V lost 8 bases to trimming and J lost 0 bases, with 10 bases between them. Germline V gives CDR1 MNHNS, CDR2 SASEGT. CDR3 region: CASRAEPTNEKLFF. CDR3 nucleotide sequence: TGTGCCAGCCGGGCCGAACCAACTAATGAAAAACTGTTTTTT.

CDR3 in amino acids: CASSVDLGNTEAFF. The CDR3 region has the DNA TGTGCCAGCAGCGTAGATCTGGGGAACACTGAAGCTTTCTTT. This chain connects TRBV9 to TRBJ1-1, with D hard to call. Trimming removed 0 bases at V and 1 base at J, with 7 bases between. This CDR3 region has 14 residues. CDR1 SGDLS and CDR2 YYNGEE come from the germline V gene.

This clone is medium-sized. The chain is built from TRBV7-9 and TRBJ2-7; D is possibly TRBD1 (5 bases). Germline lookup yields CDR1 SEHNR and CDR2 FQNEAQ (reference sequence). This CDR3 region has 16 residues. V was cut by 1 base and J by 2 bases, with 15 bases left in between. CDR3 region: CASSLEAGQRPYEQYF. The CDR3 bases are TGTGCCAGCAGCTTAGAAGCAGGGCAAAGACCCTACGAGCAGTACTTC.

This CDR3 reads CASSDGQIYEQYF. The CDR3, as DNA: TGCGCCAGCAGCGACGGACAGATCTACGAGCAGTACTTC. This rearrangement joins TRBV5-1 to TRBJ2-7; a weak D match, TRBD1 (6 bases). This CDR3 has 13 amino acids. V gave up 4 bases and J gave up 3 bases, with 11 bases separating them. Germline CDR1 reads SGHRS; CDR2 reads YFSETQ.

V and J are TRBV21-1 and TRBJ2-7; the table's D call of TRBD1 was not tested on the DNA. TRBV21-1 is flagged as a pseudogene. The CDR3 is made up of 16 amino acids. The CDR3: CASSFSPGETSYEQYF. CDR3 bases: TGTGCCAGCAGCTTCTCCCCAGGGGAAACCTCCTACGAGCAGTACTTC.

This chain uses TRBV13 with TRBJ2-5, with 7 bases matching TRBD1. In germline, CDR1 is PRHDT, CDR2 FYEKMQ (reference sequence). This CDR3 is built from 15 residues. V was clipped by 5 bases and J by 5 bases; unmatched bases: 11. CDR3 amino acids: CASSNRTGGLETQYF. The CDR3, as DNA: TGTGCCAGCAGCAATAGGACAGGAGGCCTGGAGACCCAGTACTTC.

The chain employs TRBV6-6 and TRBJ1-5; no definite D call. The CDR3 runs 15 residues. V lost 2 bases and J 0 bases, leaving 8 bases between the germline ends. CDR1 is MNHNY and CDR2 is SVGAGI in the germline V gene (reference sequence). The CDR3 reads CASSYRGYSNQPQHF. CDR3 DNA: TGTGCCAGCAGTTACCGCGGCTATAGCAATCAGCCCCAGCATTTT.

This sequence joins TRBV7-8 and TRBJ1-2; 8 bases are a match to TRBD1. The germline V gene has CDR1 SGHVS and CDR2 FQNEAQ. The V and J ends lost 1 base and 5 bases, in that order; junction bases with no gene match: 0. The CDR3 is 13 residues long. This chain's CDR3 is CASSLDRGYGYTF. CDR3 DNA: TGTGCCAGCAGCTTAGACAGGGGGTATGGCTACACCTTC.

This clone appeared a few times. The chain's CDR3 is CASSPGQLGLGEKLFF. CDR3 coding DNA: TGTGCCAGCAGTCCCGGACAGCTGGGGTTAGGAGAAAAACTGTTTTTT. The chain recombines TRBV28 with TRBJ1-4; tentative D call: TRBD1 (6 bases). Trimming took off 5 bases at V and 8 bases at J, with 21 bases between the two ends. Germline values: CDR1 MDHEN, CDR2 SYDVKM. The CDR3 contains 16 residues.

The CDR3 reads CASSQGRLAGVNQETQYF. CDR3 nucleotides: TGTGCCAGCAGCCAAGGGAGGCTAGCGGGAGTGAACCAAGAGACCCAGTACTTC. This sequence joins TRBV4-2 and TRBJ2-5, with 10 bases that match TRBD2. Trimming removed 1 base from V and 0 bases from J; junction bases left unmatched: 8. There are 18 residues in the CDR3. The germline CDR1 and CDR2 sequences are LGHNA and YNFKEQ.

V and J are TRBV14 and TRBJ2-7; 13 positions agree with TRBD2. The CDR3 contains 16 residues. V was pared by 5 bases and J by 0 bases, with 4 bases of the junction left unmatched. CDR1 is SGHDN and CDR2 is FVKESK in the germline V gene. This chain's CDR3 is CASSFGTSGNSYEQYF. The CDR3 DNA reads as TGTGCCAGCAGCTTCGGGACTAGCGGGAACTCCTACGAGCAGTACTTC. The full variable domain, in which reference TRBV14 and TRBJ2-7 provide the parts outside the CDR3, is EAGVTQFPSHSVIEKGQTVTLRCDPISGHDNLYWYRRVMGKEIKFLLHFVKESKQDESGMPNNRFLAERTGGTYSTLKVQPAELEDSGVYFCASSFGTSGNSYEQYFGPGTRLTVT.

The chain couples TRBV30 to TRBJ1-4; D perhaps matches TRBD1 (5 bases). The V end was cut by 1 base, the J end by 4 bases, with 10 bases between. The CDR3 totals 14 residues. The germline V gene has CDR1 GTSNPN and CDR2 SVGIG (reference sequence). CDR3 sequence reads: CAWSGGFINEKLFF. The CDR3 DNA reads as TGTGCCTGGAGTGGGGGGTTTATTAATGAAAAACTGTTTTTT.

The V and J genes are TRBV6-5 and TRBJ2-7, with D maybe TRBD1 (6 bases). Germline loops: CDR1 MNHEY, CDR2 SVGAGI. The CDR3 has 13 amino acids. V shed 10 bases and J shed 7 bases, with 20 bases lying between them. CDR3 protein: CATSGTRLQEQYF. As DNA, the CDR3 is TGTGCCACATCCGGGACACGGCTACAAGAGCAGTACTTC.

The V gene is TRBV28, the J gene TRBJ2-3; 10 nucleotides align to TRBD2. Germline-derived CDR1 and CDR2 are MDHEN and SYDVKM. Germline trimming cut 6 bases from V and 3 bases from J; bases unmatched to any gene: 3. CDR3 size: 14 residues. CDR3: CASSLAGGTDTQYF. DNA of the CDR3: TGTGCCAGCAGCTTAGCGGGGGGAACAGATACGCAGTATTTT. The full variable domain, with the rest looked up from reference TRBV28 and TRBJ2-3, is DVKVTQSSRYLVKRTGEKVFLECVQDMDHENMFWYRQDPGLGLRLIYFSYDVKMKEKGDIPEGYSVSREKKERFSLILESASTNQTSMYLCASSLAGGTDTQYFGPGTRLTVL.

This clone turned up a few times. The chain uses TRBV14 and TRBJ2-2; D may be TRBD2 (6 bases). This CDR3 is built from 16 residues. The V end lost 5 bases, the J end lost 5 bases, and 18 bases lay between the germline ends. The germline V gene encodes CDR1 SGHDN and CDR2 FVKESK. The CDR3 DNA follows: TGTGCCAGCAGCGATCTTATCGGCCTAGCGACCGGGGAGCTGTTTTTT. This gives the protein CASSDLIGLATGELFF.

The chain carries TRBV30 and TRBJ2-2, with D possibly being TRBD2 (5 bases). Trimming removed 7 bases at V and 4 bases at J, with 16 bases between. This CDR3 spans 14 amino acids. CDR1 GTSNPN and CDR2 SVGIG come from the germline V gene (reference sequence). CDR3 DNA sequence: TGTGCCTTCCCCGCGCGGGCGTCCACCGGGGAGCTGTTTTTT. It encodes CAFPARASTGELFF.

The J gene is TRBJ2-7, the V gene TRBV30, with D perhaps matching TRBD1 or TRBD2 (5 bases each). Per germline, CDR1 GTSNPN and CDR2 SVGIG (reference sequence). The CDR3 spans 14 residues. V was cut by 5 bases and J by 3 bases, with 17 bases left in between. In DNA, the CDR3 is TGTGCCTGGGCACTCGGGGCAGGAGGCTACGAGCAGTACTTC. Translating it yields CAWALGAGGYEQYF. Supplemented by reference TRBV30 and TRBJ2-7, the full variable domain reads SQTIHQWPATLVQPVGSPLSLECTVEGTSNPNLYWYRQAAGRGLQLLFYSVGIGQISSEVPQNLSASRPQDRQFILSSKKLLLSDSGFYLCAWALGAGGYEQYFGPGTRLTVT.